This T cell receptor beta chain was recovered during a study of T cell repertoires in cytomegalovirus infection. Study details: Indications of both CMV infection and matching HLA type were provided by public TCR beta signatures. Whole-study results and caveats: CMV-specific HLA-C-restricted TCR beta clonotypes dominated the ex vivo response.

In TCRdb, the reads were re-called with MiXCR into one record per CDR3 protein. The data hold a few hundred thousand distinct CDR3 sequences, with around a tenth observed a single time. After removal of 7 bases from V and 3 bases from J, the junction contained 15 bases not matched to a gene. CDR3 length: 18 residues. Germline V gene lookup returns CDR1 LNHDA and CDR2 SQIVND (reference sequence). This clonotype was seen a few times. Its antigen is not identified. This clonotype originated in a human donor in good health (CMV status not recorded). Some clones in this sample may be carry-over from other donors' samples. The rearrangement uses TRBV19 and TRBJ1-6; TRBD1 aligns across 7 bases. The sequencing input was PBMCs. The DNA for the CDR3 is TGTGCCAGTAAGGGAGAGGGGTTGACAGGGAACTATAATTCACCCCTCCACTTT. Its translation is CASKGEGLTGNYNSPLHF.